One and the same sample provided the 7 T cell receptor beta chains below, sequenced in a study of CD8 T cells in Susac syndrome (dated by TCRdb to the late 2010s). The library was generated by the immunoSEQ multiplex PCR assay. RNA was extracted with the RNeasy kit and 0.5 to 1 ug was reverse transcribed using random hexamers. TCRdb itself trimmed the public reads at Q25 with fastp, ran MiXCR and retained productive beta chains. CDR3 protein duplicates are merged, each entry listing the most common genes and DNA. The table for this sample lists about 240,000 distinct CDR3 sequences; about 95% of them were counted only once. Clones ranked in the top ten supply under 0.12% of the sample. The sequencing input was CD4+ T cells from PBMCs. These receptors were collected from a human donor with Susac syndrome.

The chain joins TRBV5-6 to TRBJ2-5; a possible D gene is TRBD1 (8 bases). The CDR3 totals 13 residues. In germline, CDR1 is SGHDT, CDR2 YYEEEE. The V and J ends lost 6 bases and 5 bases respectively, with 14 bases between them. Written as DNA, the CDR3 is TGTGCCAGCAAATACAGGGGGGGTGAGACCCAGTACTTC. Its protein is CASKYRGGETQYF.

The chain combines TRBV28 with TRBJ2-2; D not certain. From germline, CDR1 is MDHEN and CDR2 SYDVKM. This CDR3 region has 14 residues. V lost 6 bases, J lost 4 bases, and 12 bases lay in between. Here the CDR3 reads CASRMGPITGELFF. The CDR3 bases are TGTGCCAGCAGGATGGGTCCGATCACCGGGGAGCTGTTTTTT.

The rearrangement uses TRBV5-4 and TRBJ2-2, with 7 positions matching TRBD2. V gave up 0 bases and J gave up 6 bases; unmatched junction bases: 2. CDR3 length: 14 amino acids. Germline V gene lookup returns CDR1 SGHNT and CDR2 YYREEE (reference sequence). The chain's CDR3 is CASSLASGAGELFF. CDR3 nucleotides: TGTGCCAGCAGCTTGGCTAGCGGAGCCGGGGAGCTGTTTTTT.

V and J are TRBV25-1 and TRBJ1-2; perhaps TRBD1 as D (5 bases). V dropped 3 bases and J dropped 6 bases, with 17 bases sitting between them. Per the germline V gene, CDR1 is MGHDK and CDR2 is SYGVNS. The CDR3 contains 15 residues. The CDR3, as DNA: TGTGCCAGCAGTGATTCCGGACGGACAATGAATGGCTACACCTTC. Its translation: CASSDSGRTMNGYTF.

V and J are TRBV12-3 or TRBV12-4 and TRBJ1-1; D uncertain. V was clipped by 3 bases and J by 3 bases, with 11 bases between them. This CDR3 is 14 amino acids long. CDR3 nucleotides: TGTGCCAGCAGTTTCGGGGAGAGGCACACTGAAGCTTTCTTT. Translating it yields CASSFGERHTEAFF.

The chain is built from TRBV14 and TRBJ1-2; the D gene is possibly TRBD1 (5 bases). Germline loops: CDR1 SGHDN, CDR2 FVKESK. The CDR3 is 15 amino acids. V lost 3 bases, J lost 5 bases, and 16 bases lay in between. The CDR3 spells CASSHTGRRMYGYTF. The DNA of the CDR3 is TGTGCCAGCAGCCATACAGGACGGAGGATGTATGGCTACACCTTC. Full variable domain (remainder filled in from reference TRBV14 and TRBJ1-2): EAGVTQFPSHSVIEKGQTVTLRCDPISGHDNLYWYRRVMGKEIKFLLHFVKESKQDESGMPNNRFLAERTGGTYSTLKVQPAELEDSGVYFCASSHTGRRMYGYTFGSGTRLTVV.

The chain recombines TRBV14 with TRBJ2-6; unclear D gene. The germline V and J ends were trimmed by 5 bases and 0 bases, with 8 bases remaining between them. The germline CDR1 and CDR2 sequences are SGHDN and FVKESK. This CDR3 contains 15 residues. The CDR3 protein is CASSKAASGANVLTF. The DNA of the CDR3 is TGTGCCAGCAGCAAGGCAGCCTCTGGGGCCAACGTCCTGACTTTC. Using reference TRBV14 and TRBJ2-6 for the parts outside the CDR3, the full variable domain is EAGVTQFPSHSVIEKGQTVTLRCDPISGHDNLYWYRRVMGKEIKFLLHFVKESKQDESGMPNNRFLAERTGGTYSTLKVQPAELEDSGVYFCASSKAASGANVLTFGAGSRLTVL.